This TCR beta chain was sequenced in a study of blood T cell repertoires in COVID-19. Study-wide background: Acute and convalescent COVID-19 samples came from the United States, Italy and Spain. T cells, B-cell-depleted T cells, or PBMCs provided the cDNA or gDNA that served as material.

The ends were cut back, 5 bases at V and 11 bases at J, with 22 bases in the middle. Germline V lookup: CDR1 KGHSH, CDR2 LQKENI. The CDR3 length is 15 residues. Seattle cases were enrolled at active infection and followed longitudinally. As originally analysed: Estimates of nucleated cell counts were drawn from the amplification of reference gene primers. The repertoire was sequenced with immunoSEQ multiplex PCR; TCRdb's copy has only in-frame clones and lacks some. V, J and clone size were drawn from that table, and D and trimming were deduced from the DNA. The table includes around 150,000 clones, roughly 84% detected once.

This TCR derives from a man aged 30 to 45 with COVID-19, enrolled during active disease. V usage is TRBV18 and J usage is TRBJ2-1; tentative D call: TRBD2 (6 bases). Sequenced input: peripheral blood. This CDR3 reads CASSTTGGEGGKQFF. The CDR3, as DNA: TGTGCCAGCTCAACTACCGGGGGAGAAGGCGGGAAGCAGTTCTTC.